These T cell receptor beta chains were read from a single sample in a study of blood T cell repertoires in COVID-19. Using immunoSEQ multiplex PCR, the repertoire was profiled, and TCRdb retains in-frame clones only, with some absent. The table lists some 150,000 clones, roughly 82% of them singletons, with roughly 4.5% in the top ten. Sequenced sample: peripheral blood. The receptors here all came from a human donor in a cohort sampled during active COVID-19. Both conserved end residues are part of each CDR3. Fields, in order: V gene, clone size, D gene, J gene, CDR3 length, CDR3 protein, CDR3 DNA. A D gene is named only where the DNA matches it firmly. Some rows have no size entry. The others give once, few or many, or a class for an expanded clone.

>TRBV7-2|NA|TRBD1|TRBJ1-6|16
CASSSRGTGGGSPLHF
TGTGCCAGCAGCTCGAGGGGAACAGGGGGCGGTTCACCCCTCCACTTT
>TRBV19|NA|NA|TRBJ1-6|13
CASRDRGSSPLHF
TGTGCCAGTAGGGACAGAGGAAGTTCACCCCTCCACTTT
>TRBV5-6|NA|TRBD2|TRBJ2-5|16
CASSSPGGSAEETQYF
TGTGCCAGCAGCTCCCCTGGCGGGAGTGCCGAAGAGACCCAGTACTTC
>TRBV5-4|NA|NA|TRBJ2-2|15
CASRGGTGNTGELFF
TGTGCCAGCAGGGGGGGGACAGGGAACACCGGGGAGCTGTTTTTT
>TRBV11-1|NA|NA|TRBJ1-3|16
CASSLRSGGSGNTIYF
TGTGCCAGCAGCTTAAGATCCGGGGGCTCTGGAAACACCATATATTTT
>TRBV6-5|NA|NA|TRBJ1-1|12
CASSVQLTEAFF
TGTGCCAGCAGCGTACAGCTGACTGAAGCTTTCTTT
>TRBV6-5|NA|NA|TRBJ1-1|14
CASRPRQPNTEAFF
TGTGCCAGCAGACCCCGACAGCCGAACACTGAAGCTTTCTTT
>TRBV5-1|NA|TRBD2|TRBJ2-3|16
CASSFWTSGGTDTQYF
TGCGCCAGCAGCTTTTGGACTAGCGGGGGCACAGATACGCAGTATTTT
>TRBV7-2|many|NA|TRBJ2-3|13
CASSPSYTDTQYF
TGTGCCAGCAGTCCCAGTTACACAGATACGCAGTATTTT
>TRBV5-1|NA|NA|TRBJ1-6|15
CASSLGQGLNSPLHF
TGCGCCAGCAGCTTGGGGCAGGGGTTGAATTCACCCCTCCACTTT